This T cell receptor (beta chain) was documented in a study of blood T cell repertoires in COVID-19. The wider study: Nucleic acid was either cDNA or gDNA, and it came from T cells, B-cell-depleted T cells, or PBMCs.

In the original processing: Amplification from reference gene primers served as the basis for estimated nucleated cell counts. Assay: immunoSEQ multiplex PCR; the TCRdb copy retains only in-frame clones and omits some. V, J and clone size derive from that table, while D and trimming were established from the DNA sequence. Among about 220,000 clones, approximately 78% were seen once, and the ten largest hold roughly 5.1%. The CDR3 loop spans 14 amino acids. Germline V lookup: CDR1 SGHTA, CDR2 FQGTGA. The ends were cut back, 5 bases at V and 6 bases at J, with 14 bases in the middle. Seattle's cohort entered during active infection and was followed longitudinally.

The chain joins TRBV7-3 to TRBJ2-1; no definite D call. The TCR sequence derives from a woman in her sixties or seventies with COVID-19, enrolled during active disease. Sequencing was carried out using peripheral blood. The CDR3 DNA reads TGTGCCAGCAGCCGCTCGCGCCTAAGCAATGAGCAGTTCTTC. This translates into CASSRSRLSNEQFF.